The source of this T cell receptor beta chain is a study of shared T cell receptors in the human thymus. Assay used: immunoSEQ multiplex PCR; TCRdb lists only in-frame clones, some missing. The data contain hundreds of thousands of clones, about 89% of them singletons. Trimming at V came to 4 bases and at J to 0 bases, leaving 11 bases not matched to a gene. Germline V lookup: CDR1 SGDLS, CDR2 YYNGEE. This CDR3 spans 19 amino acids. The sample also formed part of further work on human thymus T cells. Turning to that study: Infants served as donors; they were healthy and Finnish and were having corrective surgery for congenital heart defects. Resections removed during corrective heart surgery provided the thymus tissue used. Thymic and blood repertoires appeared to display a bias in their usage of V and J genes.

The sequenced sample consisted of thymocytes. The receptor was isolated from a boy in the first two years of life with a congenital heart defect. The J gene is TRBJ2-5, the V gene TRBV9, with 14 bases identical to TRBD2. DNA of the CDR3: TGTGCCAGCAGCCCCCGACTAGCGGGAGGGATTCGGGACCAAGAGACCCAGTACTTC. Translated, it gives CASSPRLAGGIRDQETQYF.